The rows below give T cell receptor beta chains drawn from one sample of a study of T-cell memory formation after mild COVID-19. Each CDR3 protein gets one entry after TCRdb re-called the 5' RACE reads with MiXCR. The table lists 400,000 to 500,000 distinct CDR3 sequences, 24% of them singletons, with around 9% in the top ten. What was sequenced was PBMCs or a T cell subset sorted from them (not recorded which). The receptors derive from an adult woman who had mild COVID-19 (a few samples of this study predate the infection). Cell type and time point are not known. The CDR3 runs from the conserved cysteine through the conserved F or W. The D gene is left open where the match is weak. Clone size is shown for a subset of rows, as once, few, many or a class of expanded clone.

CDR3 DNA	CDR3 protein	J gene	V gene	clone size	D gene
TGTGCCAGCAGGAGCAGGGATCCGGCCTACGAGCAGTACTTC	CASRSRDPAYEQYF	TRBJ2-7	TRBV7-9	few	.
TGCGCCAGCAGCCAGAGTCCCCCGGGATTGGGGAACACCATATATTTT	CASSQSPPGLGNTIYF	TRBJ1-3	TRBV4-1	few	.
TGCGCCAGCAGCCAAGGGCTAGCGGGGGGGCCGGTGGAGACCCAGTACTTC	CASSQGLAGGPVETQYF	TRBJ2-5	TRBV4-1	.	TRBD2
TGCGCCAGCAGCTTGGGGCAAAGGAATACGAACACTGAAGCTTTCTTT	CASSLGQRNTNTEAFF	TRBJ1-1	TRBV5-1	few	.
TGCGCCAGCAGCTCCTTGTCCTTTGGGAGGGGGCAGAACACTGAAGCTTTCTTT	CASSSLSFGRGQNTEAFF	TRBJ1-1	TRBV5-1	many	TRBD1
TGTGCCAGCAGTGGAGGACAGGGTGAAAAACTGTTTTTT	CASSGGQGEKLFF	TRBJ1-4	TRBV27	few	TRBD1
TGTGCCAGCAGCAGCCCTGTGGACCCTTACAATGAGCAGTTCTTC	CASSSPVDPYNEQFF	TRBJ2-1	TRBV12-3/TRBV12-4	.	.
TGTGCCAGCACAGCCCAGGGGCATTCACCCCTCCACTTT	CASTAQGHSPLHF	TRBJ1-6	TRBV2	few	.
TGTGCCAGCAGCCAAGTCTACAGCCTGGCGGCCAAAAACATTCAGTACTTC	CASSQVYSLAAKNIQYF	TRBJ2-4	TRBV3-1	.	.
TGTGCCAGCAGTTTAGCGAGTTTCCGGCAGTACTTC	CASSLASFRQYF	TRBJ2-7	TRBV27	few	.
TGTGCCAGCAGCTTAGATTTAACCACCGCGTTGAACGAGCAGTACTTC	CASSLDLTTALNEQYF	TRBJ2-7	TRBV11-3	.	.
TGTGCCAGCAGTTTAGTGAGACATGGAGATACGCAGTATTTT	CASSLVRHGDTQYF	TRBJ2-3	TRBV12-3/TRBV12-4	.	.
TGTGCCAGCAGGGAGAGGGATGTTACGCAGTATTTT	CASRERDVTQYF	TRBJ2-3	TRBV25-1	few	.
TGCAGCGTTGAAGCGGCACACAGAATGGGCACAGATACGCAGTATTTT	CSVEAAHRMGTDTQYF	TRBJ2-3	TRBV29-1	few	.
TGTGCCAGCAGTTACACCTTAACTGCGGACCTCACAGATACGCAGTATTTT	CASSYTLTADLTDTQYF	TRBJ2-3	TRBV6-5	.	.
TGTGCCAGCTCACTTTTCCGGGACAGGGTCTACAATGAGCAGTTCTTC	CASSLFRDRVYNEQFF	TRBJ2-1	TRBV18	few	TRBD1
TGCGCCAGTAACCAAGGGCAGGGGACGGAATACACCGGGGAGCTGTTTTTT	CASNQGQGTEYTGELFF	TRBJ2-2	TRBV5-1	.	.
TGTGCCAGCAGCGCCCCAGCGGGGGTCGGCGAGCAGTACTTC	CASSAPAGVGEQYF	TRBJ2-7	TRBV7-9	medium-sized	TRBD2
TGCGCCAGCAGCTTGGCCGGGACGGATACCGGGGAGCTGTTTTTT	CASSLAGTDTGELFF	TRBJ2-2	TRBV5-1	.	.
TGCGCCAGCAGCCCAAACGGACAGACACCCCAGTACTTC	CASSPNGQTPQYF	TRBJ2-5	TRBV5-1	few	.
TGCGCCAGCAGCCTCATGGCGGGCGGAAATTCACCCCTCCACTTT	CASSLMAGGNSPLHF	TRBJ1-6	TRBV5-1	many	.
TGCGCCAGCAGCCAAGTCGTCAGGGGACACGAGCAGTACTTC	CASSQVVRGHEQYF	TRBJ2-7	TRBV4-1	.	.
TGCGCCAGCAGTCAATCAAAAAAATGTGACGGGAGGTTGCTGGTCCTAGCCAAAAACATTCAGTACTTC	CASSQSKKCDGRLLVLAKNIQYF	TRBJ2-4	TRBV23-1	few	TRBD2
TGTGCCAGCAGCCCCCTGGGGGGTCACTACGAGCAGTACTTC	CASSPLGGHYEQYF	TRBJ2-7	TRBV7-9	few	.
TGTGCCAGCAGCCAACAGGGAGGAGGCTATGGCTACACCTTC	CASSQQGGGYGYTF	TRBJ1-2	TRBV7-2	.	.
TGCGCCAGCAGCGACGGGGCCTCGAGGACCGGGGAGCTGTTTTTT	CASSDGASRTGELFF	TRBJ2-2	TRBV5-1	many	.
TGTGCCAGCAGTGGAAGGACGGATCAAGAGACCCAGTACTTC	CASSGRTDQETQYF	TRBJ2-5	TRBV2	.	.
TGCGCCAGCAGCTCTACCGGGGCCGAAGAGACCCAGTACTTC	CASSSTGAEETQYF	TRBJ2-5	TRBV5-1	few	.
TGTGCCAGCGGCCGGGGGAACTATGAGCAGTTCTTC	CASGRGNYEQFF	TRBJ2-1	TRBV7-6	.	.
TGCGCCAGCAGCCAAGGGAACAGGGGCACGAGTAGGGATGAGCAGTTCTTC	CASSQGNRGTSRDEQFF	TRBJ2-1	TRBV4-1	.	TRBD1
TGTGCCAGCAGTTTAAAGGGGGTAGGGACTGAAGCTTTCTTT	CASSLKGVGTEAFF	TRBJ1-1	TRBV27	.	.
TGTGCCAGCAGCGTAGATCCTGGACCCCCCTTCTACGAGCAGTACTTC	CASSVDPGPPFYEQYF	TRBJ2-7	TRBV7-2	few	.
TGTGCCATCAATTCAGGGGGATCTGTGCAGCCCCAGCATTTT	CAINSGGSVQPQHF	TRBJ1-5	TRBV10-3	few	TRBD1
TGTGCCAGCAGTTTATTCAGGAACACCGGGGAGCTGTTTTTT	CASSLFRNTGELFF	TRBJ2-2	TRBV12-3/TRBV12-4	.	.
TGCAGTGCTAGAGTGGGACAGAACACCGGGGAGCTGTTTTTT	CSARVGQNTGELFF	TRBJ2-2	TRBV20-1	few	.
TGCGCCAGCAGCCAAGAGGACGCGGATACGCAGTATTTT	CASSQEDADTQYF	TRBJ2-3	TRBV4-1	few	.
TGTGCCAGCAGTTACGACAGGGCCGATGAAAAACTGTTTTTT	CASSYDRADEKLFF	TRBJ1-4	TRBV6-6	many	TRBD1
TGTGCCAGCAGTTTAAGGGGGGGTCTCCTCGAGCAGTTCTTC	CASSLRGGLLEQFF	TRBJ2-1	TRBV12-3/TRBV12-4	.	.
TGTGCCAGCAGAGGGGTAGGGAATAATTCACCCCTCCACTTT	CASRGVGNNSPLHF	TRBJ1-6	TRBV2	few	.
TGTGCCTGGAGTGTAGGAGGGGGCGAGCAGTATTTT	CAWSVGGGEQYF	TRBJ2-3	TRBV30	few	.